Below, 8 T cell receptor beta chains from the same sample are listed, as sequenced in a study of shared clonotypes between healthy human individuals. The method was immunoSEQ multiplex PCR; TCRdb's version includes in-frame clones alone and lacks a portion of them. The table records approximately 2.5 million clones, 93% of them present only once. What was sequenced was naive CD4+ T cells from PBMCs. Subset: CD45RA+ positively selected. The receptors here all came from a man in his late teens or twenties in good health. Some clones in this sample may be carry-over from other donors' samples.

V and J are TRBV28 and TRBJ1-1, with a tentative D call TRBD1 (6 bases). This CDR3 region has 15 residues. V was shortened by 3 bases and J by 4 bases, with 15 bases between the two germline ends. Germline lookup yields CDR1 MDHEN and CDR2 SYDVKM. In DNA form, the CDR3 reads TGTGCCAGCAGTTTGCTTACAGGGAGAGGCACTGAAGCTTTCTTT. Its translation is CASSLLTGRGTEAFF.

The chain couples TRBV11-2 to TRBJ2-2, with D possibly matching TRBD2 (6 bases). The CDR3 extends over 13 amino acids. Germline-derived CDR1 and CDR2 are SGHAT and FQNNGV. Trimming removed 5 bases from V and 6 bases from J, with 10 bases in between. CDR3 sequence: CASSHPGAGELFF. The DNA for the CDR3 is TGTGCCAGCAGCCACCCGGGGGCCGGGGAGCTGTTTTTT. The full variable domain, rest sourced from reference TRBV11-2 and TRBJ2-2, is EAGVAQSPRYKIIEKRQSVAFWCNPISGHATLYWYQQILGQGPKLLIQFQNNGVVDDSQLPKDRFSAERLKGVDSTLKIQPAKLEDSAVYLCASSHPGAGELFFGEGSRLTVL.

In the case of this clone: The sample has other DNA sequences that encode this CDR3 too. The genes are TRBV28 and TRBJ2-7, with D possibly being TRBD2 (7 bases). Trimming cost V 2 bases and J 2 bases, with 10 bases left between them. This CDR3 region has 14 residues. Germline V lookup: CDR1 MDHEN, CDR2 SYDVKM. The CDR3 sequence: CASSLIGGPYEQYF. The CDR3 DNA reads as TGTGCCAGCAGTTTAATCGGGGGGCCCTACGAGCAGTACTTC.

With regard to this clone: Other nucleotide sequences from this sample produce the same CDR3. V and J are TRBV18 and TRBJ2-7; D is perhaps TRBD1 (5 bases). Trimming stripped 3 bases from V and 3 bases from J, with 9 bases between. This CDR3 contains 13 residues. CDR1 and CDR2 (germline): KGHSH, LQKENI. This chain's CDR3 is CASSPAGHYEQYF. Written as DNA, the CDR3 is TGTGCCAGCTCACCTGCAGGGCACTACGAGCAGTACTTC.

The chain uses TRBV5-1 and TRBJ1-5; D perhaps matches TRBD1 (5 bases). Per the germline V gene, CDR1 is SGHRS and CDR2 is YFSETQ. This CDR3 comprises 15 residues. The V and J ends lost 1 base and 3 bases respectively, with 11 bases between them. CDR3 nucleotides: TGCGCCAGCAGCTTGTCGGGGGGGTACAATCAGCCCCAGCATTTT. The encoded protein is CASSLSGGYNQPQHF.

This chain connects TRBV10-3 to TRBJ1-1; D uncertain. CDR3 length: 14 residues. V was trimmed by 6 bases and J by 4 bases, leaving 15 bases between them. Germline V gene data show CDR1 as ENHRY and CDR2 as SYGVKD. CDR3 nucleotide sequence: TGTGCCATCAGGGACCGGACGGACTTCACTGAAGCTTTCTTT. This translates into CAIRDRTDFTEAFF.

The rearrangement uses TRBV5-4 and TRBJ2-6; the D is unclear. V shed 3 bases and J shed 0 bases, with 19 bases lying between them. Germline V gene sequence: CDR1 SGHNT, CDR2 YYREEE (reference sequence). The length of the CDR3 is 19 residues. This CDR3 is CASSWALGRKGSGANVLTF. The CDR3 nucleotides read TGTGCCAGCAGCTGGGCATTAGGCCGAAAAGGCTCTGGGGCCAACGTCCTGACTTTC.

The chain combines TRBV5-1 with TRBJ2-6; perhaps TRBD1 as D (5 bases). Germline V gene lookup returns CDR1 SGHRS and CDR2 YFSETQ. Trimming removed 4 bases at V and 2 bases at J, with 13 bases between. The CDR3 runs 16 residues. The CDR3 spells CASSPHGAAGANVLTF. The CDR3 DNA follows: TGCGCCAGCAGCCCGCATGGGGCAGCTGGGGCCAACGTCCTGACTTTC.